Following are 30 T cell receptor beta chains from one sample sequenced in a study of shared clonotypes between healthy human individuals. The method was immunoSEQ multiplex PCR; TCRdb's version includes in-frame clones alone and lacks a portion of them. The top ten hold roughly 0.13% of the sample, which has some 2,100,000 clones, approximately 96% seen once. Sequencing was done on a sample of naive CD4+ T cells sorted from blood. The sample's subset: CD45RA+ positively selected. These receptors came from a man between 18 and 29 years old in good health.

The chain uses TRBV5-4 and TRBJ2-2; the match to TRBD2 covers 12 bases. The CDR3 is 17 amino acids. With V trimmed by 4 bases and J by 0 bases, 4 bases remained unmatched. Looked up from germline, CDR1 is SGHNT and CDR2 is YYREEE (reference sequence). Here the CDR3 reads CASSPRLAGANTGELFF. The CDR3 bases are TGTGCCAGCAGCCCGCGACTAGCGGGGGCGAACACCGGGGAGCTGTTTTTT.

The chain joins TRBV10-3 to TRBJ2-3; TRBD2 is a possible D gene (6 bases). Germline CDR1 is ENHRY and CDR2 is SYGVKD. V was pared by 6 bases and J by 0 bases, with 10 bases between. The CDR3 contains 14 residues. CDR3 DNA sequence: TGTGCCATCAGATCTAGCGAGAGCACAGATACGCAGTATTTT. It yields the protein CAIRSSESTDTQYF.

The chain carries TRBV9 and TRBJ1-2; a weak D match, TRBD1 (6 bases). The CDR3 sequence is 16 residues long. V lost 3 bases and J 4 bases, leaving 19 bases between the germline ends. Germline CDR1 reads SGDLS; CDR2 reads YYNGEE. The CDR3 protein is CASSEKAGAGVYGYTF. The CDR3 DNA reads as TGTGCCAGCAGCGAAAAAGCAGGGGCGGGGGTCTATGGCTACACCTTC.

The CDR3 loop is CASFYSGLRDTEAFF. In nucleotides, the CDR3 is TGTGCCAGTTTTTACTCAGGGCTTCGGGACACTGAAGCTTTCTTT. The rearrangement uses TRBV6-1 and TRBJ1-1, with D possibly TRBD1 on 5 matching bases. The CDR3 covers 15 residues. V was pared by 9 bases and J by 3 bases, with 20 bases between. CDR1 is MNHNS, CDR2 SASEGT, per germline.

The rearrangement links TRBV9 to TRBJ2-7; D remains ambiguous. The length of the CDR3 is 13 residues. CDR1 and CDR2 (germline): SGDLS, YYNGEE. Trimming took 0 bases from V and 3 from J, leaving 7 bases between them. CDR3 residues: CASSVGLIYEQYF. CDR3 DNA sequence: TGTGCCAGCAGCGTAGGACTTATCTACGAGCAGTACTTC.

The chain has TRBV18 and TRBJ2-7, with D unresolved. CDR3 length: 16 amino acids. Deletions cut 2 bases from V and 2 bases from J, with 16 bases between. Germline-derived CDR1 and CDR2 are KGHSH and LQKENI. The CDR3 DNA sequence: TGTGCCAGCTCACCATTTCCCCTCGGGTCGGCCTACGAGCAGTACTTC. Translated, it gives CASSPFPLGSAYEQYF.

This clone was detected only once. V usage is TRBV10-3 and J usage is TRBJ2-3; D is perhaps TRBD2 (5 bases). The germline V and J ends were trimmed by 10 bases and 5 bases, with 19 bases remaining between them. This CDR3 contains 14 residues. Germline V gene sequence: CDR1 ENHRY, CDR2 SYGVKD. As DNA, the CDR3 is TGTGCCAGTAACCTCCGGGAAAATAGAGATACGCAGTATTTT. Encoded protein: CASNLRENRDTQYF.

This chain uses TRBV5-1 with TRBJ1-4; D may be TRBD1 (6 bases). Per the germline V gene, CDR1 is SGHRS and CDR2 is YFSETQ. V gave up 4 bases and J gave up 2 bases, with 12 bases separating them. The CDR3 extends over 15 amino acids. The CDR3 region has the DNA TGCGCCAGCAGCGAACAGGGACGGACTAATGAAAAACTGTTTTTT. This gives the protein CASSEQGRTNEKLFF.

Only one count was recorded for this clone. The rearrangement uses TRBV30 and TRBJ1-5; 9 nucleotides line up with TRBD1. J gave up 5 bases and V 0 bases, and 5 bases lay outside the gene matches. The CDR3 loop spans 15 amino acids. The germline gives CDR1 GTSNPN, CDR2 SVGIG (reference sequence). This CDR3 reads CAWSVEGQGYQPQHF. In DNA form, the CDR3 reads TGTGCCTGGAGTGTAGAGGGACAGGGCTATCAGCCCCAGCATTTT.

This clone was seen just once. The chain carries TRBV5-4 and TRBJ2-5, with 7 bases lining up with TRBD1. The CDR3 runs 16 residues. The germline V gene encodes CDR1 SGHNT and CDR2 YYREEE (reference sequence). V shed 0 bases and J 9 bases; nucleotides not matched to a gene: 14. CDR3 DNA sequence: TGTGCCAGCAGCTTGGGGACAGGAAAGCAGACTCTGGCCCAGTACTTC. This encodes CASSLGTGKQTLAQYF.

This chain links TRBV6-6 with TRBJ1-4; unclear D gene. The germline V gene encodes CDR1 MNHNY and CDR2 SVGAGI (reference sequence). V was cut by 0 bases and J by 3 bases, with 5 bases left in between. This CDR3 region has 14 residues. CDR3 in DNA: TGTGCCAGCAGTTACTCGTCATCTAATGAAAAACTGTTTTTT. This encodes CASSYSSSNEKLFF.

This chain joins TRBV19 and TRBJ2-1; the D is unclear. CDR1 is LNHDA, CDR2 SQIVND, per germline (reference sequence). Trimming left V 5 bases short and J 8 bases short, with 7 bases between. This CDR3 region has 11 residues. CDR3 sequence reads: CASSEWDEQFF. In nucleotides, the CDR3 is TGTGCCAGTAGTGAGTGGGATGAGCAGTTCTTC.

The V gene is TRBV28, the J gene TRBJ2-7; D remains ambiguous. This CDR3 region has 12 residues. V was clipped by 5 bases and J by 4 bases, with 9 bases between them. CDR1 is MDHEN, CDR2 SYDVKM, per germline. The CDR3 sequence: CASSPAKYEQYF. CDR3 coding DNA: TGTGCCAGCAGTCCCGCAAAGTACGAGCAGTACTTC.

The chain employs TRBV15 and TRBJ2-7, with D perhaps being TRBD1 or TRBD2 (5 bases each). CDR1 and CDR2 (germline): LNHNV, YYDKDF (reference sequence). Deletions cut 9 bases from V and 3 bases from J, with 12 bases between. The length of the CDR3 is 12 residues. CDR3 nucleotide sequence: TGTGCCACGATCCCAGGGAGCTACGAGCAGTACTTC. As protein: CATIPGSYEQYF.

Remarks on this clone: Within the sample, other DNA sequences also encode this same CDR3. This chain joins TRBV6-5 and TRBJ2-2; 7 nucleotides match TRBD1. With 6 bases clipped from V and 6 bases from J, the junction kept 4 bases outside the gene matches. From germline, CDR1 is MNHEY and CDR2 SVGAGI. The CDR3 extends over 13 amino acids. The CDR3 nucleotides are TGTGCCAGCAGCAGACAGGGCTCCGGGGAGCTGTTTTTT. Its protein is CASSRQGSGELFF.

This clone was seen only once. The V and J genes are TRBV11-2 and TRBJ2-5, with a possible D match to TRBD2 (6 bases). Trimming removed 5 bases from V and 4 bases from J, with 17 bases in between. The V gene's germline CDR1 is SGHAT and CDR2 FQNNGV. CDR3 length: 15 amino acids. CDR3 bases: TGTGCCAGCAGCAGTGCCGGGGACTTTCTAGAGACCCAGTACTTC. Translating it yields CASSSAGDFLETQYF.

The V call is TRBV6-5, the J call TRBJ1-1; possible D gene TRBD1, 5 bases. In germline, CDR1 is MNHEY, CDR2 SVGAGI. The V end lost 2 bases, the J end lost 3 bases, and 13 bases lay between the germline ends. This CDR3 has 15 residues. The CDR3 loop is CASSYNRPGDTEAFF. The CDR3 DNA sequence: TGTGCCAGCAGTTACAACCGGCCGGGGGACACTGAAGCTTTCTTT.

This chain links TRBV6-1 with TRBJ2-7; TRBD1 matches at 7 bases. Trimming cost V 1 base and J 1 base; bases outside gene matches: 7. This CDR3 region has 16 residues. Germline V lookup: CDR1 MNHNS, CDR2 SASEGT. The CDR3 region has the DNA TGTGCCAGCAGTGAAGTGGGACAGCTGCTTTCCTACGAGCAGTACTTC. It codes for CASSEVGQLLSYEQYF.

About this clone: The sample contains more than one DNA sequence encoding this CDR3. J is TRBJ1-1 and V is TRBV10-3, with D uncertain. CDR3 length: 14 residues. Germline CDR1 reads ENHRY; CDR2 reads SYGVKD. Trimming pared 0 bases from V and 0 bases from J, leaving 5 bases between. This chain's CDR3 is CAISESSVNTEAFF. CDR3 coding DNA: TGTGCCATCAGTGAGTCTTCAGTGAACACTGAAGCTTTCTTT.

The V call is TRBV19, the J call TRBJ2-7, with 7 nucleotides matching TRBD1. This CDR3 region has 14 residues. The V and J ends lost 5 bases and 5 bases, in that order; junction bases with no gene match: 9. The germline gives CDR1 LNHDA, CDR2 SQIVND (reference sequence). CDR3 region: CASSAWDRPHEQYF. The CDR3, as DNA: TGTGCCAGTAGTGCCTGGGACAGACCTCACGAGCAGTACTTC.

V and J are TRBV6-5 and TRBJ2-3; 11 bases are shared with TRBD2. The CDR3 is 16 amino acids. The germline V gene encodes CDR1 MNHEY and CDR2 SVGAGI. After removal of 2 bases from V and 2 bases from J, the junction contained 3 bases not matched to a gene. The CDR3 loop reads CASSYGTSGNTDTQYF. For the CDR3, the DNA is TGTGCCAGCAGTTACGGGACTAGCGGAAACACAGATACGCAGTATTTT.

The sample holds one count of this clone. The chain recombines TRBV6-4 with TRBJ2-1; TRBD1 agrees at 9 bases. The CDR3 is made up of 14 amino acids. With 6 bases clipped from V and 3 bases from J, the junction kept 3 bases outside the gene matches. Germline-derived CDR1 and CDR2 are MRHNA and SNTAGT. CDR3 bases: TGTGCCAGCAGCCCGGGACAGGGCTACAATGAGCAGTTCTTC. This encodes CASSPGQGYNEQFF.

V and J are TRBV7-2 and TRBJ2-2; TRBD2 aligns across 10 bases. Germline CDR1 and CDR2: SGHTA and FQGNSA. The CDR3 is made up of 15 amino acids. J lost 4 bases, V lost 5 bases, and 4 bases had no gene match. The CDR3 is CASSTTSGATGELFF. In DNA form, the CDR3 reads TGTGCCAGCAGCACCACTAGCGGGGCCACCGGGGAGCTGTTTTTT.

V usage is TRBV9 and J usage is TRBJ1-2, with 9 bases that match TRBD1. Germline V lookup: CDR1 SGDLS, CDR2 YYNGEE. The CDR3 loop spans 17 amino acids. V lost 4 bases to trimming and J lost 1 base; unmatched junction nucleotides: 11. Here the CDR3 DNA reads TGTGCCAGCAGCCCCACGGGGGGGGACAGGGTTAACTATGGCTACACCTTC. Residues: CASSPTGGDRVNYGYTF. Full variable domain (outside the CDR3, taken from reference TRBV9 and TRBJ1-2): DSGVTQTPKHLITATGQRVTLRCSPRSGDLSVYWYQQSLDQGLQFLIQYYNGEERAKGNILERFSAQQFPDLHSELNLSSLELGDSALYFCASSPTGGDRVNYGYTFGSGTRLTVV.

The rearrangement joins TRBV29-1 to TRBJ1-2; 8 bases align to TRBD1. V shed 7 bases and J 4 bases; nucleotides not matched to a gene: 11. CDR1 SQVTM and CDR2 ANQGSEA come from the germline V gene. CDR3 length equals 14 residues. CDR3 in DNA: TGCAGCGCCGGTACAGGGGGGGGAGCCTATGGCTACACCTTC. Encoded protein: CSAGTGGGAYGYTF. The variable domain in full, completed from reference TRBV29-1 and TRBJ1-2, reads SAVISQKPSRDICQRGTSLTIQCQVDSQVTMMFWYRQQPGQSLTLIATANQGSEATYESGFVIDKFPISRPNLTFSTLTVSNMSPEDSSIYLCSAGTGGGAYGYTFGSGTRLTVV.

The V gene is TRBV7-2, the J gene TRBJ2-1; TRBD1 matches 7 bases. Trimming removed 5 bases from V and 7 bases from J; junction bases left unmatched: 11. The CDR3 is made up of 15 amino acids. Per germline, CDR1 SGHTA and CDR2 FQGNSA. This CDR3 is CASSQDRSPENEQFF. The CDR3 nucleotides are TGTGCCAGCAGCCAGGACAGGAGCCCGGAGAATGAGCAGTTCTTC.

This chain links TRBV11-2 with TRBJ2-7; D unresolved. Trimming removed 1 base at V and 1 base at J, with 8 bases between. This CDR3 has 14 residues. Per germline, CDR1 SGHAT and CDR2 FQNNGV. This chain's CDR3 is CASSLAFGSYEQYF. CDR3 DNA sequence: TGTGCCAGCAGCTTAGCGTTTGGGTCCTACGAGCAGTACTTC.

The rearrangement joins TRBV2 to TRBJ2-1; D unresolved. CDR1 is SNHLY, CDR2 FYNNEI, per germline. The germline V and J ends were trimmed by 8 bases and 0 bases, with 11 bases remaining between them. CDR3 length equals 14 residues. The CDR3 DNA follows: TGTGCCAGCGAACGGCACAGCTCCTACAATGAGCAGTTCTTC. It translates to CASERHSSYNEQFF.

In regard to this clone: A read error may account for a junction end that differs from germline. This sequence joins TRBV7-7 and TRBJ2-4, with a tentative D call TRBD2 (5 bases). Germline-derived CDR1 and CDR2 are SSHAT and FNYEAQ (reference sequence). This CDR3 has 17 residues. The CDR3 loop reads CASSLARGEEPKNIQYF. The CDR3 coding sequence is TGTGCTAGCAGCTTAGCGCGTGGAGAAGAGCCAAAAAACATTCAGTACTTC.

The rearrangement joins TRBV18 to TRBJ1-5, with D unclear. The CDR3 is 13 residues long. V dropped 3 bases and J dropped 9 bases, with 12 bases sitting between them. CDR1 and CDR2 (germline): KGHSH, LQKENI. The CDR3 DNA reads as TGTGCCAGCTCACCTCAGGACCGGGGGCCCCAGCATTTT. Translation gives CASSPQDRGPQHF.